The clone carrying this TCR beta chain was observed at least ten times. This sample was included in a study of T cells in Graves' hyperthyroidism and ophthalmopathy. V was pared by 6 bases and J by 8 bases, with 13 bases between. The CDR3 is 12 amino acids. Germline CDR1 and CDR2: LGHDT and YNNKEL (reference sequence). Using RNA transcripts as the source, TCR beta CDR3 regions were amplified. The HTBI primer set served for first-round RT-PCR of the TCR CDR3. TCRdb independently ran MiXCR on the multiplex PCR reads; one entry per CDR3 protein. The table has about 320,000 distinct CDR3 sequences, 16% seen once. PBMCs were derived from 9.5 to 10 ml fresh peripheral blood.

V gene TRBV3-1 combines with J gene TRBJ1-1, with unresolved D. The sequence was obtained from a man aged 25-45 years with Graves' hyperthyroidism. The source material was blood. This chain's CDR3 is CASSLPEMEAFF. The CDR3 DNA reads as TGTGCCAGCAGTCTTCCAGAAATGGAAGCTTTCTTT.